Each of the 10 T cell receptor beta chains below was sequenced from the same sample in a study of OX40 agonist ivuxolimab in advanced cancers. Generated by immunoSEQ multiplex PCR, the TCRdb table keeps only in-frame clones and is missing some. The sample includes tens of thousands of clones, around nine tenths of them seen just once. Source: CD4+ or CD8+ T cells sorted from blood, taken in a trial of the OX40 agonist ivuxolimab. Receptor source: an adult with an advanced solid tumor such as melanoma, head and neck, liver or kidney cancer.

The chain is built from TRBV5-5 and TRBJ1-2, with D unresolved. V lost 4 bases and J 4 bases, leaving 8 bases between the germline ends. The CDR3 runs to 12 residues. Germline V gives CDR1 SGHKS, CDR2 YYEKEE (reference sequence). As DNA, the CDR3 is TGTGCCAGCAGCCTCCGGGGCTATGGCTACACCTTC. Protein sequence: CASSLRGYGYTF.

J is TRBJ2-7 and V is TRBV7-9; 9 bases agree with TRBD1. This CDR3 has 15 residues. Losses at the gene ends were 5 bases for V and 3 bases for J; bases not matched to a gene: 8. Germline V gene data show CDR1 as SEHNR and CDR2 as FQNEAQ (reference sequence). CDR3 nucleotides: TGTGCCAGCAGCGGACAGGGGCGACTTGGCTACGAGCAGTACTTC. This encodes CASSGQGRLGYEQYF.

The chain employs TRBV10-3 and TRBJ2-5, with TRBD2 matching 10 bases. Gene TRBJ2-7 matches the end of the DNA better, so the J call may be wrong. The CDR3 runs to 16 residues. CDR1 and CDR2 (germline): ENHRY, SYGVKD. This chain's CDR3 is CAISERGEREGYEQYF. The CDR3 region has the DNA TGTGCCATCAGTGAGCGAGGTGAGCGGGAGGGCTACGAGCAGTACTTC.

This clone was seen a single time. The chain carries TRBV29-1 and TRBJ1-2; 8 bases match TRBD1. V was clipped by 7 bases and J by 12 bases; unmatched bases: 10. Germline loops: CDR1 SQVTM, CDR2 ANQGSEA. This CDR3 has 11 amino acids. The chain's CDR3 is CSAMGTGADTF. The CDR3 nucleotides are TGCAGCGCCATGGGGACAGGAGCCGACACCTTC.

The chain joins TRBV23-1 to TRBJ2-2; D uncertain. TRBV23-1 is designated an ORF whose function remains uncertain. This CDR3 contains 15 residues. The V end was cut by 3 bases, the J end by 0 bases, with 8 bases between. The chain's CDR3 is CASSHMGTNTGELFF. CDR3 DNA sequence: TGCGCCAGCAGTCACATGGGGACGAACACCGGGGAGCTGTTTTTT.

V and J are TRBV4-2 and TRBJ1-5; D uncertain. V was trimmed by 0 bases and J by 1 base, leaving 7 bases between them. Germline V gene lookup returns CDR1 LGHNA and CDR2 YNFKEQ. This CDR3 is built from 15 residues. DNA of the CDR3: TGTGCCAGCAGCCAAGATACACTAAGCAATCAGCCCCAGCATTTT. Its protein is CASSQDTLSNQPQHF.

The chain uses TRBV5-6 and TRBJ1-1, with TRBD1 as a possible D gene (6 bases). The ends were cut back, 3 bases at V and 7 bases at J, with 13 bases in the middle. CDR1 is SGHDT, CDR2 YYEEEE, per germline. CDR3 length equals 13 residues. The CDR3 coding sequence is TGTGCCAGCAGCTCACCCGGGACAATTGAAGCTTTCTTT. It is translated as CASSSPGTIEAFF.

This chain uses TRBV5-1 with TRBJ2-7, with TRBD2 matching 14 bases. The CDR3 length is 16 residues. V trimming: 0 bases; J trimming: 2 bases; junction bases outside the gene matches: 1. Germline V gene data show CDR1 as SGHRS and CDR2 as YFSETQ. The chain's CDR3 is CASSLEGLAGAYEQYF. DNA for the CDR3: TGCGCCAGCAGCTTGGAGGGACTAGCGGGGGCCTACGAGCAGTACTTC.

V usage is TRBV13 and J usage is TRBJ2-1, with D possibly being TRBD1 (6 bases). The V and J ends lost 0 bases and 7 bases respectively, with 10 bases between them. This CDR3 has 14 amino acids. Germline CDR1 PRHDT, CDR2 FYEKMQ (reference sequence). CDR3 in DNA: TGTGCCAGCAGCTTAGGGGACAGCCCTAATGAGCAGTTCTTC. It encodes CASSLGDSPNEQFF.

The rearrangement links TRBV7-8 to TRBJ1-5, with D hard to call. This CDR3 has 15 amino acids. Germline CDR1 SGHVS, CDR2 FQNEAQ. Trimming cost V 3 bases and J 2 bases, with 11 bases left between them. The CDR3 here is CASSLSRDGNQPQHF. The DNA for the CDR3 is TGTGCCAGCAGCTTGTCTAGGGATGGCAATCAGCCCCAGCATTTT.